One sample yielded the 6 T cell receptor beta chains listed below, sequenced in a study of T cells in Graves' hyperthyroidism and ophthalmopathy. The investigators amplified TCR beta CDR3 regions from RNA transcripts. The TCR CDR3 first-round RT-PCR relied on the HTBI primer set. TCRdb re-derived calls from the multiplex PCR reads in MiXCR, one entry per CDR3 protein. The repertoire holds 560,000 or so distinct CDR3 sequences, roughly 50% seen once, with just under 8.5% in the top ten. Sequences were obtained from peripheral blood or thyroid tissue (not recorded which). The receptors derive from a woman under 30 with Graves' hyperthyroidism.

This clonotype has ten or more counts. The chain uses TRBV29-1 and TRBJ2-7; TRBD1 matches at 9 bases. The CDR3 runs 13 residues. J was trimmed by 4 bases and V by 3 bases; bases with no gene match: 4. The V gene's germline CDR1 is SQVTM and CDR2 ANQGSEA. In nucleotides, the CDR3 is TGCAGCGTTGAGAGGGGACAGGGTTACGAGCAGTACTTC. Translation: CSVERGQGYEQYF.

CDR3 nucleotide sequence: TGTGCCAGCAGCTTAGCCGGGTCGCGCCAGCATTTT. Translating it yields CASSLAGSRQHF. The rearrangement uses TRBV7-2 and TRBJ1-5; no reliable D call. Between the trimmed V and J ends, which lost 0 bases and 12 bases, there was a span of 9 bases. The germline CDR1 and CDR2 sequences are SGHTA and FQGNSA. The CDR3 length is 12 residues.

This clonotype has a count of ten or more. The chain links TRBV5-8 to TRBJ1-4, with D uncertain. The CDR3 loop spans 13 amino acids. V was cut by 4 bases and J by 6 bases, with 10 bases left in between. CDR1 is SGHTS and CDR2 is YDEGEE in the germline V gene. The CDR3 coding sequence is TGTGCCAGCAGCCAACAGCACCATGAAAAACTGTTTTTT. Residues: CASSQQHHEKLFF.

CDR3 sequence reads: CASSQPRTGMNTEAFF. DNA for the CDR3: TGTGCCAGCAGCCAACCTCGGACAGGAATGAACACTGAAGCTTTCTTT. The chain recombines TRBV14 with TRBJ1-1; 7 bases agree with TRBD1. Germline V gene data show CDR1 as SGHDN and CDR2 as FVKESK. The CDR3 runs to 16 residues. The V and J ends lost 2 bases and 0 bases, in that order; junction bases with no gene match: 6. Looking up the rest from reference TRBV14 and TRBJ1-1 gives the full variable domain: EAGVTQFPSHSVIEKGQTVTLRCDPISGHDNLYWYRRVMGKEIKFLLHFVKESKQDESGMPNNRFLAERTGGTYSTLKVQPAELEDSGVYFCASSQPRTGMNTEAFFGQGTRLTVV.

This clonotype has ten or more counts. V and J are TRBV7-2 and TRBJ2-7; 15 positions agree with TRBD2. Germline values: CDR1 SGHTA, CDR2 FQGNSA. V was clipped by 4 bases and J by 6 bases; unmatched bases: 1. There are 14 residues in the CDR3. The CDR3 is CASSSGLAGGEQYF. Here the CDR3 DNA reads TGTGCCAGCAGCTCGGGACTAGCGGGAGGCGAGCAGTACTTC. Variable domain in full (rest from reference TRBV7-2 and TRBJ2-7): GAGVSQSPSNKVTEKGKDVELRCDPISGHTALYWYRQSLGQGLEFLIYFQGNSAPDKSGLPSDRFSAERTGGSVSTLTIQRTQQEDSAVYLCASSSGLAGGEQYFGPGTRLTVT.

The genes are TRBV10-3 and TRBJ1-4; D might be TRBD1 (5 bases). The germline gives CDR1 ENHRY, CDR2 SYGVKD. V was trimmed by 9 bases and J by 7 bases, leaving 12 bases between them. The CDR3 runs to 12 residues. CDR3 DNA sequence: TGTGCCATACCATGGGGGAGTGAAAAACTGTTTTTT. Translating it yields CAIPWGSEKLFF.